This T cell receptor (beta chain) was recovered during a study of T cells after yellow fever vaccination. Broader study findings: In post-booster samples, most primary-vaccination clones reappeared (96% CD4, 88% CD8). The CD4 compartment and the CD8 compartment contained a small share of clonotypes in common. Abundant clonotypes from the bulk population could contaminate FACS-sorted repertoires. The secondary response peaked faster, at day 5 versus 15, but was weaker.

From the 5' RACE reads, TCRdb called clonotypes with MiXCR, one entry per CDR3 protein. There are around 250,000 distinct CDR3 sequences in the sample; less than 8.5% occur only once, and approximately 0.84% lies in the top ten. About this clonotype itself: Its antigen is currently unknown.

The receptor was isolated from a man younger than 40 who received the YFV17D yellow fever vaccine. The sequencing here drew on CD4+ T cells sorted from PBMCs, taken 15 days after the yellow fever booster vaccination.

The CDR3 coding sequence is TGTGCCAGCACCCTCTCGATGGCCTTAGCGGGAGGTTCTACGCAGTATTTT. Its translation: CASTLSMALAGGSTQYF. V and J are TRBV11-2 and TRBJ2-3, with 10 bases identical to TRBD2. This CDR3 has 17 amino acids. Germline values: CDR1 SGHAT, CDR2 FQNNGV. V lost 7 bases, J lost 8 bases, and 18 bases stayed unmatched. Variable domain in full (rest from reference TRBV11-2 and TRBJ2-3): EAGVAQSPRYKIIEKRQSVAFWCNPISGHATLYWYQQILGQGPKLLIQFQNNGVVDDSQLPKDRFSAERLKGVDSTLKIQPAKLEDSAVYLCASTLSMALAGGSTQYFGPGTRLTVL.